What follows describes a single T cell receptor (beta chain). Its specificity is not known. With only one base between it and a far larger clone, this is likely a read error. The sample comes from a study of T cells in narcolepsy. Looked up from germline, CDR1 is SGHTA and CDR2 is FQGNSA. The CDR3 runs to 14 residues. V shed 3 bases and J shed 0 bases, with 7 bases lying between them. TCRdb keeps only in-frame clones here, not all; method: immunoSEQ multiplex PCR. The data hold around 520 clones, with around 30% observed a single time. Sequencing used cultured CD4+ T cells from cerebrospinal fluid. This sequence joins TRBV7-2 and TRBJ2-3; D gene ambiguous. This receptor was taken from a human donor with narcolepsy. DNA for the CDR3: TGTACCAGCAGCTTCACAGCTAGCACAGATACGCAGTATTTT. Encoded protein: CTSSFTASTDTQYF.